This entry is about one TCR beta chain. The antigen is not known. The junction shows a germline mismatch at one end, possibly a read error. The source of the sample is a study of cytomegalovirus exposure and HLA in healthy donors. Study-wide results and caveats: Reports state that TCR beta sequences accurately predicted most subjects' HLA-A and HLA-B alleles.

PCR involved 60 Vbeta and 13 Jbeta primers. Method: immunoSEQ multiplex PCR; TCRdb's copy keeps in-frame clones and lacks some. The table records approximately 110,000 clones, nearly 80% of them present only once. Specimen: PBMCs. This TCR derives from a man aged 30 to 39 in good health and CMV-seronegative.

The CDR3 loop is CSSSPSTDTQYF. The CDR3 DNA follows: TGTTCCAGCAGTCCAAGCACAGATACGCAGTATTTT. The chain carries TRBV7-9 and TRBJ2-3; D is undetermined. CDR3 length equals 12 residues. Germline CDR1 and CDR2: SEHNR and FQNEAQ (reference sequence). Filled out from reference TRBV7-9 and TRBJ2-3, the complete variable domain reads DTGVSQNPRHKITKRGQNVTFRCDPISEHNRLYWYRQTLGQGPEFLTYFQNEAQLEKSRLLSDRFSAERPKGSFSTLEIQRTEQGDSAMYLCSSSPSTDTQYFGPGTRLTVL.